These 24 T cell receptor beta chains share one sample of origin, sequenced in a study of Ad26.COV2.S vaccination and SARS-CoV-2 variants. Clones were read by immunoSEQ multiplex PCR, and TCRdb kept only the in-frame ones, dropping some. The sample shows 450,000 to 550,000 clones, 80% to 90% of them seen only once. Described treatment: some 19 received Ad26.COV2.S at low or high dose, single or two shots; 5 received placebo; per-sample allocation not given. Sample collection was performed on day 63 after the first vaccine or placebo injection. This sample comprised peripheral blood, obtained in a trial of Ad26.COV2.S vaccine versus placebo. These receptors originate from a person aged 18-65 years who received the Ad26.COV2.S COVID-19 vaccine or a placebo.

This chain uses TRBV6-5 with TRBJ2-3, with D possibly being TRBD2 (6 bases). With 7 bases removed from V and 2 bases from J, the gap between germline ends came to 13 bases. The CDR3 extends over 14 amino acids. Germline V gene lookup returns CDR1 MNHEY and CDR2 SVGAGI. CDR3 in DNA: TGTGCCAGCAAAATGGGACTTCCCACAGATACGCAGTATTTT. Residues: CASKMGLPTDTQYF.

The V call is TRBV18, the J call TRBJ1-5; TRBD1 agrees at 9 bases. V was pared by 6 bases and J by 6 bases, with 12 bases of the junction left unmatched. Germline CDR1 is KGHSH and CDR2 is LQKENI. The CDR3 contains 16 residues. CDR3 DNA: TGTGCCAGCTCCCCGGACAGGGGTGAGGGGTTTCAGCCCCAGCATTTT. Translating it yields CASSPDRGEGFQPQHF. The full variable domain, in which reference TRBV18 and TRBJ1-5 provide the parts outside the CDR3, is NAGVMQNPRHLVRRRGQEARLRCSPMKGHSHVYWYRQLPEEGLKFMVYLQKENIIDESGMPKERFSAEFPKEGPSILRIQQVVRGDSAAYFCASSPDRGEGFQPQHFGDGTRLSIL.

The chain combines TRBV3-1 (or the pseudogene TRBV3-2) with TRBJ1-4, with 11 bases matching TRBD1. Trimming took 4 bases from V and 8 from J; bases not matched to a gene: 9. The CDR3 loop spans 16 amino acids. The V gene's germline CDR1 is LGHDT and CDR2 YNNKEL (reference sequence). CDR3 sequence (DNA): TGTGCCAGCAGCCCATTAGGACAGGGGGCGCGAGAAAAACTGTTTTTT. It codes for CASSPLGQGAREKLFF.

The chain couples TRBV7-2 to TRBJ2-2, with 7 bases identical to TRBD2. This CDR3 region has 18 residues. Germline trimming cut 5 bases from V and 1 base from J; bases unmatched to any gene: 13. Germline CDR1 SGHTA, CDR2 FQGNSA. CDR3 DNA sequence: TGTGCCAGCAGCCCACGCCCCCTTACTAGCGAGAACACCGGGGAGCTGTTTTTT. This translates into CASSPRPLTSENTGELFF. The whole variable domain, remainder taken from reference TRBV7-2 and TRBJ2-2, is GAGVSQSPSNKVTEKGKDVELRCDPISGHTALYWYRQSLGQGLEFLIYFQGNSAPDKSGLPSDRFSAERTGGSVSTLTIQRTQQEDSAVYLCASSPRPLTSENTGELFFGEGSRLTVL.

This chain uses TRBV27 with TRBJ2-6; D not certain. Trimming stripped 6 bases from V and 0 bases from J, with 24 bases between. Germline CDR1 and CDR2: MNHEY and SMNVEV (reference sequence). This CDR3 contains 20 residues. CDR3 residues: CASRLQAPLLSSSGANVLTF. The CDR3 nucleotides are TGTGCCAGCAGACTTCAGGCTCCACTCCTCTCCAGCTCTGGGGCCAACGTCCTGACTTTC. The full variable domain, with the rest looked up from reference TRBV27 and TRBJ2-6, is EAQVTQNPRYLITVTGKKLTVTCSQNMNHEYMSWYRQDPGLGLRQIYYSMNVEVTDKGDVPEGYKVSRKEKRNFPLILESPSPNQTSLYFCASRLQAPLLSSSGANVLTFGAGSRLTVL.

The J gene is TRBJ2-5, the V gene TRBV6-5, with TRBD1 matching 7 bases. Trimming removed 6 bases from V and 2 bases from J; junction bases left unmatched: 6. CDR1 and CDR2 from the germline V gene are MNHEY and SVGAGI. The CDR3 has 14 residues. CDR3 sequence (DNA): TGTGCCAGCAGCCCCGGGACAGCTCAAGAGACCCAGTACTTC. The encoded protein is CASSPGTAQETQYF.

Details on this clone: The junction departs from germline at one end; a sequencing error may be responsible. This chain connects TRBV28 to TRBJ2-7, with 7 bases fitting TRBD1. This CDR3 is 13 amino acids long. The germline V gene encodes CDR1 MDHEN and CDR2 SYDVKM. DNA for the CDR3: TGTGCCACCGGGACAGTAGCCTCCGACGAGCAGTACTTC. Translation gives CATGTVASDEQYF.

This sequence joins TRBV30 and TRBJ1-4; possible D gene TRBD1, 5 bases. CDR1 is GTSNPN and CDR2 is SVGIG in the germline V gene (reference sequence). V lost 3 bases and J lost 6, with 14 bases in between. The CDR3 covers 14 residues. CDR3 sequence: CAWRNRDWDEKLFF. DNA of the CDR3: TGTGCCTGGAGAAATCGGGACTGGGATGAAAAACTGTTTTTT.

This chain links TRBV11-2 with TRBJ2-1; 8 bases match TRBD2. Looked up from germline, CDR1 is SGHAT and CDR2 is FQNNGV. This CDR3 has 16 amino acids. J was trimmed by 8 bases and V by 5 bases; bases with no gene match: 14. CDR3 nucleotide sequence: TGTGCCAGCAGCCCTGTGACTAGCGCTCGGGGCTATGAGCAGTTCTTC. Translated: CASSPVTSARGYEQFF.

The chain employs TRBV29-1 and TRBJ1-2, with D perhaps matching TRBD1 (6 bases). Germline V lookup: CDR1 SQVTM, CDR2 ANQGSEA. The V and J ends lost 6 bases and 4 bases respectively, with 9 bases between them. CDR3 size: 11 residues. CDR3: CSVKTGYGYTF. DNA for the CDR3: TGCAGCGTCAAGACAGGCTATGGCTACACCTTC. Filled out from reference TRBV29-1 and TRBJ1-2, the complete variable domain reads SAVISQKPSRDICQRGTSLTIQCQVDSQVTMMFWYRQQPGQSLTLIATANQGSEATYESGFVIDKFPISRPNLTFSTLTVSNMSPEDSSIYLCSVKTGYGYTFGSGTRLTVV.

This rearrangement joins TRBV7-2 to TRBJ2-7; 8 bases are a match to TRBD2. J lost 0 bases, V lost 5 bases, and 6 bases had no gene match. Germline assignment: CDR1 SGHTA and CDR2 FQGNSA. There are 15 residues in the CDR3. The CDR3 spells CASSEGSGGSYEQYF. Written as DNA, the CDR3 is TGTGCCAGCAGCGAGGGCAGCGGGGGCTCCTACGAGCAGTACTTC.

This chain's CDR3 is CASRSGKQKIHEQYF. Here the CDR3 DNA reads TGTGCCAGCAGAAGCGGGAAACAGAAAATCCACGAGCAGTACTTC. The chain carries TRBV28 and TRBJ2-7; 7 bases fit TRBD2. V lost 6 bases to trimming and J lost 5 bases; unmatched junction nucleotides: 13. Germline CDR1 is MDHEN and CDR2 is SYDVKM. The CDR3 sequence is 15 residues long. Full variable domain (outside the CDR3, taken from reference TRBV28 and TRBJ2-7): DVKVTQSSRYLVKRTGEKVFLECVQDMDHENMFWYRQDPGLGLRLIYFSYDVKMKEKGDIPEGYSVSREKKERFSLILESASTNQTSMYLCASRSGKQKIHEQYFGPGTRLTVT.

This rearrangement joins TRBV30 to TRBJ1-4, with D maybe TRBD1 (6 bases). Germline loops: CDR1 GTSNPN, CDR2 SVGIG (reference sequence). This CDR3 has 16 amino acids. Trimming took off 0 bases at V and 0 bases at J, with 11 bases between the two ends. CDR3 coding DNA: TGTGCCTGGAGTGTACTAAACAGGGCAACTAATGAAAAACTGTTTTTT. This sequence encodes CAWSVLNRATNEKLFF.

This clone was seen just once. This chain connects TRBV29-1 to TRBJ2-7; 7 bases fit TRBD1. The CDR3 has 13 amino acids. The J segment lost 3 bases and the V segment lost 4 bases, leaving 6 bases of the junction unmatched. From germline, CDR1 is SQVTM and CDR2 ANQGSEA. The CDR3 sequence: CSVGQGVNYEQYF. CDR3 DNA: TGCAGCGTTGGTCAGGGGGTAAACTACGAGCAGTACTTC.

V usage is TRBV4-3 and J usage is TRBJ2-2; maybe TRBD1 (5 bases). Germline-derived CDR1 and CDR2 are LGHNA and YSLEER. Between the trimmed V and J ends, which lost 0 bases and 4 bases, there was a span of 15 bases. The length of the CDR3 is 17 residues. The CDR3 coding sequence is TGCGCCAGCAGCCAAGAACGCGGCAGGGCAAGCACCGGGGAGCTGTTTTTT. Translating it yields CASSQERGRASTGELFF.

There are a few counts of this clone. V usage is TRBV5-1 and J usage is TRBJ1-5; D is possibly TRBD1 (6 bases). CDR3 length equals 13 residues. The V and J ends lost 5 bases and 5 bases respectively, with 11 bases between them. Germline CDR1 is SGHRS and CDR2 is YFSETQ. The CDR3 DNA follows: TGCGCCAGCAGTACCAGGGGCCATCAGCCCCAGCATTTT. It translates to CASSTRGHQPQHF.

The chain combines TRBV27 with TRBJ2-5; 10 nucleotides match TRBD2. This CDR3 has 15 amino acids. V shed 5 bases, J shed 3 bases, and the junction held 6 bases outside the gene matches. CDR1 MNHEY and CDR2 SMNVEV come from the germline V gene (reference sequence). CDR3 bases: TGTGCCAGCAGTACCGGACTAGCGGCTAAAGAGACCCAGTACTTC. This translates into CASSTGLAAKETQYF.

This clone was recorded a few times. The V gene is TRBV5-1, the J gene TRBJ2-5; D ambiguous. Trimming cost V 4 bases and J 2 bases, with 3 bases left between them. The CDR3 has 11 residues. Germline lookup yields CDR1 SGHRS and CDR2 YFSETQ. This CDR3 is CASSVQETQYF. The CDR3 DNA is TGCGCCAGCAGCGTGCAAGAGACCCAGTACTTC.

Of note for this clone: In the same sample, other DNA sequences code for this CDR3. The chain links TRBV28 to TRBJ1-5; 8 nucleotides align to TRBD1. The V and J ends lost 3 bases and 5 bases, in that order; junction bases with no gene match: 6. The CDR3 sequence is 15 residues long. Germline CDR1 is MDHEN and CDR2 is SYDVKM. The CDR3 here is CASSFGTGGYQPQHF. In DNA form, the CDR3 reads TGTGCCAGCAGTTTTGGGACAGGAGGATATCAGCCCCAGCATTTT. Based on the CDR3 plus reference TRBV28 and TRBJ1-5, the full variable domain is DVKVTQSSRYLVKRTGEKVFLECVQDMDHENMFWYRQDPGLGLRLIYFSYDVKMKEKGDIPEGYSVSREKKERFSLILESASTNQTSMYLCASSFGTGGYQPQHFGDGTRLSIL.

V usage is TRBV7-9 and J usage is TRBJ2-7, with D possibly matching TRBD2 (8 bases). The germline V gene has CDR1 SEHNR and CDR2 FQNEAQ (reference sequence). The CDR3 extends over 15 amino acids. V gave up 5 bases and J gave up 1 base, with 15 bases separating them. The CDR3 DNA reads as TGTGCCAGCAGCCCCGGGGGGGACAGTTCCTACGAGCAGTACTTC. Its translation is CASSPGGDSSYEQYF.

The chain combines TRBV7-9 with TRBJ1-4; a possible D gene is TRBD1 (6 bases). Per the germline V gene, CDR1 is SEHNR and CDR2 is FQNEAQ (reference sequence). V was clipped by 5 bases and J by 6 bases, with 16 bases between them. This CDR3 comprises 15 residues. The CDR3 protein is CASSRNRGYYEKLFF. CDR3 DNA: TGTGCCAGCAGCCGGAATAGGGGGTATTATGAAAAACTGTTTTTT.

This chain joins TRBV5-1 and TRBJ2-2; 9 positions agree with TRBD1. Germline trimming cut 3 bases from V and 2 bases from J; bases unmatched to any gene: 5. The germline gives CDR1 SGHRS, CDR2 YFSETQ. This CDR3 spans 16 amino acids. CDR3 in amino acids: CASSWRGQGNTGELFF. CDR3 bases: TGCGCCAGCAGCTGGAGGGGACAGGGAAACACCGGGGAGCTGTTTTTT.

The gene calls are TRBV5-4 and TRBJ1-1; 8 nucleotides line up with TRBD1. CDR1 and CDR2 (germline): SGHNT, YYREEE (reference sequence). Germline trimming cut 1 base from V and 5 bases from J; bases unmatched to any gene: 1. The CDR3 is made up of 13 amino acids. In nucleotides, the CDR3 is TGTGCCAGCAGCTTGCAGGGGGCAACTGAAGCTTTCTTT. Its protein is CASSLQGATEAFF. Full variable domain (missing parts from reference TRBV5-4 and TRBJ1-1): ETGVTQSPTHLIKTRGQQVTLRCSSQSGHNTVSWYQQALGQGPQFIFQYYREEENGRGNFPPRFSGLQFPNYSSELNVNALELDDSALYLCASSLQGATEAFFGQGTRLTVV.

The V and J genes are TRBV30 and TRBJ2-3; 7 positions agree with TRBD1. J was trimmed by 4 bases and V by 3 bases; bases with no gene match: 1. The CDR3 consists of 12 residues. The germline V gene encodes CDR1 GTSNPN and CDR2 SVGIG (reference sequence). CDR3 DNA: TGTGCCTGGAGAGGGGGCGCAGATACGCAGTATTTT. Amino acid sequence: CAWRGGADTQYF.